This TCR beta chain is from a study of CXCR3-negative and CXCR3-positive naive CD8 T cells. TRB cDNA was prepared as libraries by UMI-labeled 5' RACE. After re-calling the 5' RACE reads, TCRdb lists one entry per CDR3 protein, DNA absent. The sample includes about 120,000 distinct CDR3 sequences. Looked up from germline, CDR1 is KGHDR and CDR2 is SFDVKD. This CDR3 has 15 residues. Concerning this clonotype: What it binds is not known.

The study's findings and limits: Diversity was high in both naive subsets and much lower in memory cells.

Sequencing input: naive CXCR3- CD8+ T cells from blood. This sample's subset: CD45RO-CCR7+CD27+CD95- naive CD8+ T cells lacking CXCR3 (TNR3-). The clonotype was recovered from a human donor in good health. Some clones in this sample may be carry-over from other donors' samples. The chain employs TRBV24-1 and TRBJ2-5; the TCRdb D gene call, TRBD1, has no DNA to confirm it. CDR3 amino acids: CATSDDGQGRGTQYF.